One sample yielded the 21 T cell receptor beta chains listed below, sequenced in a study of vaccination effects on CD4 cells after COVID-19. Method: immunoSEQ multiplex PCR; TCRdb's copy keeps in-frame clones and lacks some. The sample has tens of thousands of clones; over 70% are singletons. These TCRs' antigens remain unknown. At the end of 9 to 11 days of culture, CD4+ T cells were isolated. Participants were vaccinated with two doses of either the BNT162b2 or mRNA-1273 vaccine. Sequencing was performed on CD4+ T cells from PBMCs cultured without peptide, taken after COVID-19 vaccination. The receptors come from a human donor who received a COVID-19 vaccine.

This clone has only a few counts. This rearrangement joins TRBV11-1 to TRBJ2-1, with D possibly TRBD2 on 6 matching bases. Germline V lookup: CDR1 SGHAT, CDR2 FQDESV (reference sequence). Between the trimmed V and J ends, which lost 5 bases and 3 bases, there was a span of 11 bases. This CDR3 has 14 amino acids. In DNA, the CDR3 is TGTGCCAGCAGCCTTCGGGGGAGCTACAATGAGCAGTTCTTC. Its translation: CASSLRGSYNEQFF.

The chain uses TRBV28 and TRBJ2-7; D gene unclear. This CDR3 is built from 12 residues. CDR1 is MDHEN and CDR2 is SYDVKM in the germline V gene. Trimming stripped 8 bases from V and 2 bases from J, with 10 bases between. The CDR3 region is CASLGSTYEQYF. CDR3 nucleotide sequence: TGTGCCAGCTTGGGGTCCACCTACGAGCAGTACTTC.

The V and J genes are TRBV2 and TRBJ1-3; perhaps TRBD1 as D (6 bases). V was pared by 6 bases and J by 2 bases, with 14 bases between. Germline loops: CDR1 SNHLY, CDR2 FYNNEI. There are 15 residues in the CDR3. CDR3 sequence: CASRGGHFPGNTIYF. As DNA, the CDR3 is TGTGCCAGCAGGGGGGGACACTTCCCTGGAAACACCATATATTTT.

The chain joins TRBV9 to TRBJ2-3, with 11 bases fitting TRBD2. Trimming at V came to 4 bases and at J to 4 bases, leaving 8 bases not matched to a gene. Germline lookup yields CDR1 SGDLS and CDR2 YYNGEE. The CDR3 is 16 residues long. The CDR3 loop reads CASSPRLAGGPDTQYF. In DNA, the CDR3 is TGTGCCAGCAGCCCTCGTTTAGCGGGGGGGCCAGATACGCAGTATTTT.

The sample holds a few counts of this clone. CDR3 in amino acids: CASRLGTVRGGYTF. CDR3 DNA: TGTGCCAGCAGGCTTGGGACAGTCCGGGGTGGCTACACCTTC. V is TRBV28 and J is TRBJ1-2; 7 bases line up with TRBD1. This CDR3 is 14 amino acids long. The germline gives CDR1 MDHEN, CDR2 SYDVKM. With 6 bases clipped from V and 7 bases from J, the junction kept 11 bases outside the gene matches.

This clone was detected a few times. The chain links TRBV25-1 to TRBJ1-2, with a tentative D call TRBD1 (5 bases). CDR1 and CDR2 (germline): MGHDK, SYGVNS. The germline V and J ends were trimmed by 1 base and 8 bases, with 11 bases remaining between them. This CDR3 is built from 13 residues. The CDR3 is CASSEFRAGGYTF. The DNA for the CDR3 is TGTGCCAGCAGTGAATTCAGGGCAGGGGGCTACACCTTC.

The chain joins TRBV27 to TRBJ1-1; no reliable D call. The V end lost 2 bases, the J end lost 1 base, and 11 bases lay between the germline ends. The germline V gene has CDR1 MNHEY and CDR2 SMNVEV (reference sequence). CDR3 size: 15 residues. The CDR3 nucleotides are TGTGCCAGCAGTTTAAATGCAGGAAAGAACACTGAAGCTTTCTTT. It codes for CASSLNAGKNTEAFF.

CDR3 region: CASSSGGGFGQPQHF. The DNA for the CDR3 is TGTGCCAGCAGTTCGGGGGGCGGATTTGGACAGCCCCAGCATTTT. This chain connects TRBV6-2 or TRBV6-3 to TRBJ1-5; tentative D call: TRBD1 (6 bases). V was shortened by 4 bases and J by 7 bases, with 17 bases between the two germline ends. There are 15 residues in the CDR3. Germline CDR1 is MNHEY and CDR2 is SVGEGT.

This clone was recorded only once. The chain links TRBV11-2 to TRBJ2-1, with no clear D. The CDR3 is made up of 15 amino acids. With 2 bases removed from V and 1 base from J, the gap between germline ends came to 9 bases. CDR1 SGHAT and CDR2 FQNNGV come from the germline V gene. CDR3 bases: TGTGCCAGCAGCTTAAGGCCGGAGTCCTACAATGAGCAGTTCTTC. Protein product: CASSLRPESYNEQFF.

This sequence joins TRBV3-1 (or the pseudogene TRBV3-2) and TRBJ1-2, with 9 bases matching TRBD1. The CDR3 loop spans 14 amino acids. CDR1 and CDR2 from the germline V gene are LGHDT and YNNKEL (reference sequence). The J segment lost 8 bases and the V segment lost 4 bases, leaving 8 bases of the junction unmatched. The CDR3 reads CASSLSGTGKGYTF. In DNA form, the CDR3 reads TGTGCCAGCAGCCTTTCCGGGACAGGGAAGGGCTACACCTTC.

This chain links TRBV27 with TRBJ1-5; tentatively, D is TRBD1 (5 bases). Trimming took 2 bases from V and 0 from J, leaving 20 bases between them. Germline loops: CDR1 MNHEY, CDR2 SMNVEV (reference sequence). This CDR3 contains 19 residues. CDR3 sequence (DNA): TGTGCCAGCAGTTTAAGGTTTAAACCGACAGAAAATAGCAATCAGCCCCAGCATTTT. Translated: CASSLRFKPTENSNQPQHF.

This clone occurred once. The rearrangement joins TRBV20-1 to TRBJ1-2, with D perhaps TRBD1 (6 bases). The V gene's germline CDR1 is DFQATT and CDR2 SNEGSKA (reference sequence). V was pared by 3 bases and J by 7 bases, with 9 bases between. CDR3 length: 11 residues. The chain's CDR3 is CSARGAGGYTF. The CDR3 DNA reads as TGCAGTGCTAGGGGGGCCGGTGGCTACACCTTC.

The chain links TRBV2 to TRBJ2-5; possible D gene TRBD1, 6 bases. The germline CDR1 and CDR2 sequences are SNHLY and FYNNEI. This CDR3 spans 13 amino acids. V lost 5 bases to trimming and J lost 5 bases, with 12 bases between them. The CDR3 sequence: CASSQQGRETQYF. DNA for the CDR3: TGTGCCAGCAGTCAACAGGGAAGGGAGACCCAGTACTTC.

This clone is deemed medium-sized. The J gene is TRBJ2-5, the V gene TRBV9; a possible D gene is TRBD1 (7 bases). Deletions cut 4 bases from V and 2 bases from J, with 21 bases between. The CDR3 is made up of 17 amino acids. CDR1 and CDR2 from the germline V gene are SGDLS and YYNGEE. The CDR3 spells CASSPKSRGDYQETQYF. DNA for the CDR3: TGTGCCAGCAGCCCAAAAAGCAGGGGGGATTATCAAGAGACCCAGTACTTC.

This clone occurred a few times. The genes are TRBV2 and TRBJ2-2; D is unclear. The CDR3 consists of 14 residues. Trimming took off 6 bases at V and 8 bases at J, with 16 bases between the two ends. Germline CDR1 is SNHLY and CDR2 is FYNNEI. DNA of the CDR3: TGTGCCAGCAGCCGCGAAAGACTGCGAGGGGAGCTGTTTTTT. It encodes CASSRERLRGELFF.

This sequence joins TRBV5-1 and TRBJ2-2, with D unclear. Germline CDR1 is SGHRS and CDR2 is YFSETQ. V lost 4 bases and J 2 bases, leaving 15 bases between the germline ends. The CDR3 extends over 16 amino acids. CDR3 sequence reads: CASSVRSKGNTGELFF. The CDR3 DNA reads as TGCGCCAGCAGCGTTCGTAGTAAAGGCAACACCGGGGAGCTGTTTTTT.

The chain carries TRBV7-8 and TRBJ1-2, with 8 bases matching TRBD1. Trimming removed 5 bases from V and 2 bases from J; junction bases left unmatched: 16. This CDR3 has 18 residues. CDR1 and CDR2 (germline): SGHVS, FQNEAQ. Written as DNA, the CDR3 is TGTGCCAGCAGCCCAAGGGACAAGACAGGGGCAAGCAACTATGGCTACACCTTC. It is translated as CASSPRDKTGASNYGYTF.

CDR3 region: CASSQEGSGLVYEQYF. The CDR3 region has the DNA TGTGCCAGCAGCCAAGAAGGGAGCGGGCTAGTCTACGAGCAGTACTTC. The gene calls are TRBV4-2 and TRBJ2-7; D perhaps matches TRBD2 (6 bases). Germline V gene data show CDR1 as LGHNA and CDR2 as YNFKEQ. The CDR3 is 16 residues long. Trimming left V 0 bases short and J 3 bases short, with 15 bases between.

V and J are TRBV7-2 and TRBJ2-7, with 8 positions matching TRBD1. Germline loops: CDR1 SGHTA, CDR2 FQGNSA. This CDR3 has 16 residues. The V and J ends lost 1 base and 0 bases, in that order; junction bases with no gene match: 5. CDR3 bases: TGTGCCAGCAGCTTAGTTGAAACAGGGGGCTCCTACGAGCAGTACTTC. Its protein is CASSLVETGGSYEQYF.

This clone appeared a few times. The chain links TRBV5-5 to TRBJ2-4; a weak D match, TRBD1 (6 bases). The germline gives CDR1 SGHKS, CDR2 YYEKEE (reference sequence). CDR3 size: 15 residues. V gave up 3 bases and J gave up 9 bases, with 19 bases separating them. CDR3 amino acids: CASSSVFGLGGIQYF. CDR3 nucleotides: TGTGCCAGCAGCTCGGTGTTTGGGCTAGGGGGCATTCAGTACTTC.

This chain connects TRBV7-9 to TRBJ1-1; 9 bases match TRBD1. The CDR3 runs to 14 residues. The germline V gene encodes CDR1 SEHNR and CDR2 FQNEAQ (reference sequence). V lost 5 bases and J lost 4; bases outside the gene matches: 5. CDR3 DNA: TGTGCCAGCAGCCAGGGACAGGGAAGCACTGAAGCTTTCTTT. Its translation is CASSQGQGSTEAFF.